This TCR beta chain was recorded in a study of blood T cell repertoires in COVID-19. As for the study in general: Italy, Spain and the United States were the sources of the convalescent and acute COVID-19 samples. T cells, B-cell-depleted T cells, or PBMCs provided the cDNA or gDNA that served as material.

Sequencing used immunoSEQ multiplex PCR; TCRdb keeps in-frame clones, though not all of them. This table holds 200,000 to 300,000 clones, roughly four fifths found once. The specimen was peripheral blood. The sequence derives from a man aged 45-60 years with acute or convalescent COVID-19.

DNA for the CDR3: TGTGCCAGCACCCGTAATCCCTCTGGAAACACCATATATTTT. Translated: CASTRNPSGNTIYF. The rearrangement joins TRBV2 to TRBJ1-3; D call uncertain. Deletions cut 7 bases from V and 0 bases from J, with 10 bases between. The germline CDR1 and CDR2 sequences are SNHLY and FYNNEI. The CDR3 has 14 residues.